The clone carrying this TCR beta chain was counted ten times or more. V lost 5 bases to trimming and J lost 0 bases, with 14 bases between them. CDR1 is SGHAT and CDR2 is FQNNGV in the germline V gene. The CDR3 totals 15 residues. This specimen comes from a study of Graves' ophthalmopathy and Graves' hyperthyroidism. TCR beta CDR3 regions were amplified from RNA transcripts. First-round RT-PCR relied on HTBI primers, and a second-round multiplex PCR came next. In TCRdb, the multiplex PCR reads were re-called with MiXCR into one record per CDR3 protein. The sample consists of hundreds of thousands of distinct CDR3 sequences, under 15% of them appearing once.

This receptor was obtained from a woman in her thirties with Graves' ophthalmopathy. V gene TRBV11-2 combines with J gene TRBJ2-7; D may be TRBD2 (6 bases). Sequenced: blood. The CDR3 DNA sequence: TGTGCCAGCAGCAGAGCGGGTATCAGCTCCTACGAGCAGTACTTC. Encoded protein: CASSRAGISSYEQYF.